The 26 T cell receptor beta chains given below trace back to one sample, sequenced in a study of blood T cell repertoires in COVID-19. The method was immunoSEQ multiplex PCR; TCRdb's version includes in-frame clones alone and lacks a portion of them. The data show approximately 220,000 clones, roughly 83% seen once. What was sequenced was PBMCs or T cells enriched from blood (not recorded which). These receptors were obtained from a woman between 40 and 55 years old with acute COVID-19.

This rearrangement joins TRBV29-1 to TRBJ1-2; the D gene is possibly TRBD1 (5 bases). CDR3 size: 14 residues. Germline V CDR1 and CDR2: SQVTM, ANQGSEA. The ends were cut back, 3 bases at V and 7 bases at J, with 18 bases in the middle. Here the CDR3 DNA reads TGCAGCGTTGACCCCCCGGGGGGTTTTAGTGGCTACACCTTC. It specifies CSVDPPGGFSGYTF.

The gene calls are TRBV4-3 and TRBJ2-6; no firm D call. V was trimmed by 1 base and J by 0 bases, leaving 7 bases between them. Per germline, CDR1 LGHNA and CDR2 YSLEER. The CDR3 is 16 amino acids. CDR3 DNA sequence: TGCGCCAGCAGCCAAGTGATTAGCTCTGGGGCCAACGTCCTGACTTTC. It codes for CASSQVISSGANVLTF.

V gene TRBV18 combines with J gene TRBJ2-2, with TRBD1 identical over 7 bases. V dropped 3 bases and J dropped 1; count of bases not matched to a gene: 8. Germline assignment: CDR1 KGHSH and CDR2 LQKENI. This CDR3 contains 17 residues. CDR3 in amino acids: CASSPEARQGNTGELFF. The CDR3 nucleotides read TGTGCCAGCTCACCTGAAGCGCGACAGGGGAACACCGGGGAGCTGTTTTTT. Full variable domain (rest looked up from reference TRBV18 and TRBJ2-2): NAGVMQNPRHLVRRRGQEARLRCSPMKGHSHVYWYRQLPEEGLKFMVYLQKENIIDESGMPKERFSAEFPKEGPSILRIQQVVRGDSAAYFCASSPEARQGNTGELFFGEGSRLTVL.

The chain joins TRBV6-5 to TRBJ1-1; tentative D call: TRBD1 (5 bases). With 2 bases removed from V and 12 bases from J, the gap between germline ends came to 13 bases. The CDR3 is 12 amino acids. Germline V lookup: CDR1 MNHEY, CDR2 SVGAGI. The CDR3 coding sequence is TGTGCCAGCAGTTACCGGGGGAGAATGACTTTCTTT. This gives the protein CASSYRGRMTFF.

The chain carries TRBV27 and TRBJ1-3, with a possible D match to TRBD1 (6 bases). V dropped 2 bases and J dropped 0 bases, with 11 bases sitting between them. Germline V lookup: CDR1 MNHEY, CDR2 SMNVEV (reference sequence). This CDR3 spans 16 amino acids. Here the CDR3 reads CASSLRGASSGNTIYF. The CDR3 DNA follows: TGTGCCAGCAGTTTACGGGGGGCTAGCTCTGGAAACACCATATATTTT.

This clone has more than one count but fewer than ten. The V call is TRBV7-3, the J call TRBJ1-1, with D maybe TRBD1 (6 bases). Trimming left V 5 bases short and J 7 bases short, with 20 bases between. Germline V lookup: CDR1 SGHTA, CDR2 FQGTGA. The CDR3 totals 15 residues. CDR3 loop: CASSPSGGGSHEAFF. The CDR3 bases are TGTGCCAGCAGCCCCTCGGGAGGGGGTAGCCATGAAGCTTTCTTT.

This clone has a handful of counts. The CDR3 loop is CASSYSQEGQPQHF. The CDR3 DNA follows: TGTGCCAGCAGTTACTCGCAGGAGGGTCAGCCCCAGCATTTT. This sequence joins TRBV6-2 or TRBV6-3 and TRBJ1-5; D is unclear. CDR1 is MNHEY, CDR2 SVGEGT, per germline. V shed 0 bases and J shed 6 bases, with 9 bases lying between them. The CDR3 contains 14 residues.

The V gene is TRBV6-2 or TRBV6-3, the J gene TRBJ2-6; possibly TRBD1 for D (5 bases). The V gene's germline CDR1 is MNHEY and CDR2 SVGEGT. V was cut by 2 bases and J by 0 bases, with 11 bases left in between. The CDR3 has 17 amino acids. The CDR3 DNA is TGTGCCAGCAGTTACGCAGGGAATAGCTCTGGGGCCAACGTCCTGACTTTC. It translates to CASSYAGNSSGANVLTF.

The chain recombines TRBV5-1 with TRBJ2-5, with 10 positions matching TRBD2. The CDR3 has 14 residues. Germline lookup yields CDR1 SGHRS and CDR2 YFSETQ. V was clipped by 4 bases and J by 1 base; unmatched bases: 1. CDR3 DNA: TGCGCCAGCAGCCCTAGCGGGAGCCAAGAGACCCAGTACTTC. Translating it yields CASSPSGSQETQYF.

The chain joins TRBV27 to TRBJ2-7, with a tentative D call TRBD1 (6 bases). Trimming removed 3 bases from V and 2 bases from J, with 8 bases in between. In germline, CDR1 is MNHEY, CDR2 SMNVEV (reference sequence). The CDR3 consists of 13 residues. CDR3 bases: TGTGCCAGCAGTTTCGGACAGCCCTACGAGCAGTACTTC. Translating gives CASSFGQPYEQYF.

The V call is TRBV28, the J call TRBJ2-7, with 10 bases matching TRBD1. The CDR3 sequence is 15 residues long. V lost 1 base, J lost 3 bases, and 3 bases stayed unmatched. Germline lookup yields CDR1 MDHEN and CDR2 SYDVKM. The CDR3 DNA is TGTGCCAGCAGTTTATTTGGGACAGGGGACTACGAGCAGTACTTC. This sequence encodes CASSLFGTGDYEQYF.

The chain employs TRBV19 and TRBJ2-1; 8 bases are shared with TRBD1. The CDR3 length is 14 residues. Per the germline V gene, CDR1 is LNHDA and CDR2 is SQIVND (reference sequence). V was clipped by 8 bases and J by 10 bases; unmatched bases: 13. CDR3 amino acids: CASADRAAGGEQFF. Written as DNA, the CDR3 is TGTGCCAGTGCGGACAGGGCGGCCGGTGGGGAGCAGTTCTTC.

This sequence joins TRBV5-1 and TRBJ2-5; TRBD2 might be the D (5 bases). V lost 1 base, J lost 1 base, and 8 bases lay in between. The CDR3 spans 14 residues. Germline CDR1 and CDR2: SGHRS and YFSETQ. The CDR3 DNA reads TGCGCCAGCAGCTTGAACAGCGGCCAAGAGACCCAGTACTTC. Translating it yields CASSLNSGQETQYF.

This chain links TRBV11-2 with TRBJ1-1; 7 bases agree with TRBD1. Looked up from germline, CDR1 is SGHAT and CDR2 is FQNNGV. This CDR3 contains 14 residues. V lost 4 bases, J lost 2 bases, and 4 bases stayed unmatched. CDR3 loop: CASSWGQHNTEAFF. CDR3 DNA: TGTGCCAGCAGCTGGGGACAGCACAACACTGAAGCTTTCTTT.

This sequence joins TRBV6-2 or TRBV6-3 and TRBJ2-3, with TRBD2 identical over 14 bases. J lost 4 bases, V lost 4 bases, and 4 bases had no gene match. Germline-derived CDR1 and CDR2 are MNHEY and SVGEGT. This CDR3 has 16 amino acids. CDR3 bases: TGTGCCAGCAGTTGGGGACTAGCGGGGGATCCAGATACGCAGTATTTT. This encodes CASSWGLAGDPDTQYF.

The rearrangement uses TRBV12-3 or TRBV12-4 and TRBJ2-7; no firm D call. The CDR3 contains 11 residues. V lost 6 bases, J lost 3 bases, and 6 bases lay in between. CDR3 sequence: CASSQNYEQYF. The CDR3 DNA reads TGTGCCAGCAGCCAAAACTACGAGCAGTACTTC.

This sequence joins TRBV30 and TRBJ2-7; 7 bases map to TRBD2. In germline, CDR1 is GTSNPN, CDR2 SVGIG (reference sequence). V was pared by 4 bases and J by 6 bases, with 9 bases of the junction left unmatched. The CDR3 spans 13 residues. The CDR3 DNA reads as TGTGCCTGGACTCCCGGGGGGTTCCGCGAGCAGTACTTC. Translating gives CAWTPGGFREQYF.

This clone has just a few counts. This chain uses TRBV5-8 with TRBJ1-3; 9 nucleotides align to TRBD1. Losses at the gene ends were 4 bases for V and 8 bases for J; bases not matched to a gene: 10. Germline V gene sequence: CDR1 SGHTS, CDR2 YDEGEE. This CDR3 has 15 amino acids. The CDR3, as DNA: TGTGCCAGCAGCGGATCCGGGACAGGGTGGGACACCATATATTTT. Its protein is CASSGSGTGWDTIYF.

V gene TRBV14 combines with J gene TRBJ1-2; TRBD1 aligns across 7 bases. The V gene end was trimmed by 1 base and the J gene end by 2 bases; junction bases not matched to a gene: 10. From germline, CDR1 is SGHDN and CDR2 FVKESK. CDR3 length: 17 amino acids. For the CDR3, the DNA is TGTGCCAGCAGCCAAGGGTTTGAGGGGGCGAGGAACTATGGCTACACCTTC. Translating gives CASSQGFEGARNYGYTF.

This clone appeared many times. CDR3 nucleotides: TGTGCCAGCAGCCAAGATGCAACAGCGGGACAGGGATCCTACGAGCAGTACTTC. Amino acids: CASSQDATAGQGSYEQYF. This rearrangement joins TRBV3-1 (or the pseudogene TRBV3-2) to TRBJ2-7, with 9 bases aligning to TRBD1. The germline V gene has CDR1 LGHDT and CDR2 YNNKEL (reference sequence). There are 18 residues in the CDR3. Trimming cost V 0 bases and J 1 base; bases outside gene matches: 10.

A single count supports this clone. V usage is TRBV5-1 and J usage is TRBJ2-3; D is uncertain. This CDR3 has 13 residues. With 6 bases removed from V and 4 bases from J, the gap between germline ends came to 12 bases. Germline CDR1 reads SGHRS; CDR2 reads YFSETQ. DNA for the CDR3: TGCGCCAGCACCCCCCCGGTTTCAGATACGCAGTATTTT. Translation gives CASTPPVSDTQYF.

The genes are TRBV7-9 and TRBJ1-5; unclear D gene. CDR1 and CDR2 from the germline V gene are SEHNR and FQNEAQ (reference sequence). CDR3 length: 12 amino acids. V was cut by 3 bases and J by 4 bases, with 4 bases left in between. In DNA, the CDR3 is TGTGCCAGCAGCTTCGGGAATCAGCCCCAGCATTTT. This translates into CASSFGNQPQHF.

V and J are TRBV2 and TRBJ2-1; TRBD2 matches 8 bases. The CDR3 has 16 residues. With 1 base clipped from V and 3 bases from J, the junction kept 5 bases outside the gene matches. Germline loops: CDR1 SNHLY, CDR2 FYNNEI. The CDR3 DNA reads as TGTGCCAGCAGTGAAGAAGGCGGGGGGCTCTACAATGAGCAGTTCTTC. It translates to CASSEEGGGLYNEQFF. The variable domain in full, with the rest retrieved from reference TRBV2 and TRBJ2-1, is EPEVTQTPSHQVTQMGQEVILRCVPISNHLYFYWYRQILGQKVEFLVSFYNNEISEKSEIFDDQFSVERPDGSNFTLKIRSTKLEDSAMYFCASSEEGGGLYNEQFFGPGTRLTVL.

The chain has TRBV18 and TRBJ2-7; 8 bases align to TRBD1. Germline V gene lookup returns CDR1 KGHSH and CDR2 LQKENI. The CDR3 spans 15 residues. Losses at the gene ends were 3 bases for V and 2 bases for J; bases not matched to a gene: 6. This CDR3 is CASSPGIQGAYEQYF. CDR3 in DNA: TGTGCCAGCTCACCCGGTATACAGGGGGCCTACGAGCAGTACTTC.

This clone has only one observation. The chain couples TRBV29-1 to TRBJ1-2, with a tentative D call TRBD1 (5 bases). The V and J ends lost 6 bases and 5 bases respectively, with 13 bases between them. Germline assignment: CDR1 SQVTM and CDR2 ANQGSEA. The CDR3 loop spans 12 amino acids. The CDR3 sequence: CSVRGEQYGYTF. Here the CDR3 DNA reads TGCAGCGTCCGGGGGGAACAATATGGCTACACCTTC. Complete variable domain (other parts from reference TRBV29-1 and TRBJ1-2): SAVISQKPSRDICQRGTSLTIQCQVDSQVTMMFWYRQQPGQSLTLIATANQGSEATYESGFVIDKFPISRPNLTFSTLTVSNMSPEDSSIYLCSVRGEQYGYTFGSGTRLTVV.

The V gene is TRBV14, the J gene TRBJ2-7; 8 bases align to TRBD2. CDR3 length: 16 amino acids. V lost 5 bases to trimming and J lost 0 bases; unmatched junction nucleotides: 9. CDR1 and CDR2 (germline): SGHDN, FVKESK. This CDR3 is CASSESSGTSSYEQYF. CDR3 DNA: TGTGCCAGCAGCGAATCTTCCGGGACTAGCTCCTACGAGCAGTACTTC.